This entry is about one T cell receptor beta chain. These data come from a study of radiotherapy plus CTLA-4 blockade in lung cancer. The germline CDR1 and CDR2 sequences are SEHNR and FQNEAQ (reference sequence). The CDR3 spans 13 residues. Trimming cost V 1 base and J 3 bases, with 7 bases left between them. Method: immunoSEQ multiplex PCR; TCRdb's copy keeps in-frame clones and lacks some. The table shows around 38,000 clones, with 80% to 90% occurring only once. This sequence originates from a human donor with non-small cell lung cancer whose response to radiotherapy plus ipilimumab could not be evaluated. J is TRBJ2-7 and V is TRBV7-9, with a tentative D call TRBD2 (5 bases). This specimen was peripheral blood, taken from a patient treated with radiotherapy plus ipilimumab. The DNA of the CDR3 is TGTGCCAGCAGCTTAGATGAGGGCTACGAGCAGTACTTC. The encoded protein is CASSLDEGYEQYF.